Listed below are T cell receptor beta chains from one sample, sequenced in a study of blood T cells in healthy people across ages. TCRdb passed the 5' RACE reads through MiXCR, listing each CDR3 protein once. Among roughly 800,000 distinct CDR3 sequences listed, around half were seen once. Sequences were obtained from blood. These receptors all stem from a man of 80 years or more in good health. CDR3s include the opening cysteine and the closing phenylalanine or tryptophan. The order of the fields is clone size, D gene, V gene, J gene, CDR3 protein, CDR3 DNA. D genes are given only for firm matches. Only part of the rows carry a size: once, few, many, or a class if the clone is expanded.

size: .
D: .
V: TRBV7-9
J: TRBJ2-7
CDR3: CASSPSGGSPYEQYF
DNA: TGTGCCAGCAGCCCCAGCGGCGGGTCACCCTACGAGCAGTACTTC

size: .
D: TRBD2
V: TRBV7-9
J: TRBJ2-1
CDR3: CASSTPWTSGYNEQFF
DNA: TGTGCCAGCAGCACCCCTTGGACTAGCGGGTACAATGAGCAGTTCTTC

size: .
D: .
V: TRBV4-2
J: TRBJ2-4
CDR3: CASSQDRDSFIQYF
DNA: TGTGCCAGCAGCCAAGATCGAGACTCGTTCATTCAGTACTTC

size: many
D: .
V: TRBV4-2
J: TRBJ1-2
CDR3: CASSQEIASGDNYGYTF
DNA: TGTGCCAGCAGCCAAGAGATCGCCAGCGGGGATAACTATGGCTACACCTTC

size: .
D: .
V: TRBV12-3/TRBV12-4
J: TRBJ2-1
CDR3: CASSSRTAEWEQFF
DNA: TGTGCCAGCAGTTCCCGTACCGCTGAATGGGAGCAGTTCTTC

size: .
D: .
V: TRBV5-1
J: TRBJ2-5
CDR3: CASSQLGTEKETQYF
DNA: TGCGCCAGCAGTCAACTGGGGACGGAGAAAGAGACCCAGTACTTC

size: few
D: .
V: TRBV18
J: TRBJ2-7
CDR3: CASSLGRNSYEQYF
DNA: TGTGCCAGCTCACTTGGACGGAACTCCTACGAGCAGTACTTC

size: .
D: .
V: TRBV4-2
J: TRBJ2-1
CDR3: CASSPEASAYRGGGEQFF
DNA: TGTGCCAGCAGCCCTGAGGCCAGCGCCTACAGGGGAGGCGGGGAGCAGTTCTTC

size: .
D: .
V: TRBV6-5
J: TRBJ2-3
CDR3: CASSFVRSRTDTQYF
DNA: TGTGCCAGCAGTTTTGTACGGAGCCGCACAGATACGCAGTATTTT

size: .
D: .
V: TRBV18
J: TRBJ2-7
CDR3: CASSPSTPGVGYEQYF
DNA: TGTGCCAGCTCACCTTCGACCCCAGGGGTGGGTTACGAGCAGTACTTC

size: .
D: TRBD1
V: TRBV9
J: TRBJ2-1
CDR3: CASSAYLGQGAGEQFF
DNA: TGTGCCAGCAGCGCCTATCTGGGACAGGGGGCGGGGGAGCAGTTCTTC

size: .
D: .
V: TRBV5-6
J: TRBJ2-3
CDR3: CASSSTLGGTTDTQYF
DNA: TGTGCCAGCAGCTCCACCCTAGGGGGTACCACAGATACGCAGTATTTT

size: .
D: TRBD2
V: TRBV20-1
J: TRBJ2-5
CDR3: CSASPGTRSGEQYF
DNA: TGCAGTGCTAGCCCCGGGACTAGGTCTGGGGAGCAGTACTTC

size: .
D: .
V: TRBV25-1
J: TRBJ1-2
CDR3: CASSGYGQSYGYTF
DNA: TGTGCCAGCAGTGGGTATGGACAGTCCTATGGCTACACCTTC

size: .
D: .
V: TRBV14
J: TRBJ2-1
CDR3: CASSAWGSPEQFF
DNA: TGCGCCAGCAGCGCGTGGGGCTCTCCAGAGCAGTTCTTC

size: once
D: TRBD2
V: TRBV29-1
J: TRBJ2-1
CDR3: CSREGREIAYNEQFF
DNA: TGCAGCCGGGAGGGGCGGGAGATAGCCTACAATGAGCAGTTCTTC

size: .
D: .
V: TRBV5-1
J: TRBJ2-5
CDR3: CASSTQGTGWETQYF
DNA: TGCGCCAGCAGCACCCAGGGCACAGGGTGGGAGACCCAGTACTTC